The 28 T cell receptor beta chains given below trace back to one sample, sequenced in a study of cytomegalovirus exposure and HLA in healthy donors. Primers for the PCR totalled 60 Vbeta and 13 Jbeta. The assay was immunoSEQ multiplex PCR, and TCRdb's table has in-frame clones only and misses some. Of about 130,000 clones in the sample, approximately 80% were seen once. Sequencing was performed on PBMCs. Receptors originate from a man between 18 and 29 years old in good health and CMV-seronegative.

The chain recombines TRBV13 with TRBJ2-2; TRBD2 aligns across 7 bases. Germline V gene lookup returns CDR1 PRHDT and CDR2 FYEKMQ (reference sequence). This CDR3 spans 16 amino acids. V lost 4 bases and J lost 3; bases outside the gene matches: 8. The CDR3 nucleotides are TGTGCCAGCAGCTCCCGACTAGCTGGTGACACCGGGGAGCTGTTTTTT. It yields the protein CASSSRLAGDTGELFF.

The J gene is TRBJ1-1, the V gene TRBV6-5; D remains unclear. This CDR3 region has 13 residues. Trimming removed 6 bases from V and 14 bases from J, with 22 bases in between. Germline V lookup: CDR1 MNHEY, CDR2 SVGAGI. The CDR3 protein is CASSPDFRLSKFF. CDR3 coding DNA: TGTGCCAGCAGCCCGGACTTCCGACTGTCCAAATTCTTT.

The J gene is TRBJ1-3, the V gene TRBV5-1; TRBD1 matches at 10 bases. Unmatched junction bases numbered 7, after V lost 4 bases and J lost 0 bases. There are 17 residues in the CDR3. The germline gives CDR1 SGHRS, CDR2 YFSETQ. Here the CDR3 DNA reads TGCGCCAGCAGCAGACAGGGGGCGCAGGGCTCTGGAAACACCATATATTTT. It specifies CASSRQGAQGSGNTIYF.

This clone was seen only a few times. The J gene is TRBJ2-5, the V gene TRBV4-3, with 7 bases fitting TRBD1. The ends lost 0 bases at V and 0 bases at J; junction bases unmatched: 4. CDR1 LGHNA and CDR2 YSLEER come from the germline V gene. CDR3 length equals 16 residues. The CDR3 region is CASSQDWDSNQETQYF. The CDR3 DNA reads TGCGCCAGCAGCCAAGATTGGGACAGCAACCAAGAGACCCAGTACTTC.

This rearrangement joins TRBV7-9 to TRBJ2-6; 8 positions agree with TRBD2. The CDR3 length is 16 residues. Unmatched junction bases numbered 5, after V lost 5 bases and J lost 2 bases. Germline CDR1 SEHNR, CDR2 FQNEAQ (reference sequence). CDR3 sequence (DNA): TGTGCCAGCAGCCGAAGCGGGGGAGCTGGGGCCAACGTCCTGACTTTC. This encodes CASSRSGGAGANVLTF.

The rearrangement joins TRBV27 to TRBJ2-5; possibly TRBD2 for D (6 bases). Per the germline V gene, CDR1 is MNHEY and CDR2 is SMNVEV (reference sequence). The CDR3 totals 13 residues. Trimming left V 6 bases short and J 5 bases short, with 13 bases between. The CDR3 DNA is TGTGCCAGCAGGGGAGGAGCGCAGGAGACCCAGTACTTC. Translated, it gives CASRGGAQETQYF.

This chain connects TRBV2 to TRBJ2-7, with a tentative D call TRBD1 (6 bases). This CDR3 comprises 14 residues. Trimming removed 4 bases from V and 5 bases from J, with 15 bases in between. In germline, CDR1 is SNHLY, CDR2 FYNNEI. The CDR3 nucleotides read TGTGCCAGCAGTGCGACAGGAGTCCTAGACGAGCAGTACTTC. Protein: CASSATGVLDEQYF.

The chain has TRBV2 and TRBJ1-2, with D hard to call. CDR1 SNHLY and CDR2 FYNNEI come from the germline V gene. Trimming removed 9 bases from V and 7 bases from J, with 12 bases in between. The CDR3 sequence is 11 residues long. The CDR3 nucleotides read TGTGCCAGATTCAGTTTTCGTGGCTACACCTTC. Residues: CARFSFRGYTF. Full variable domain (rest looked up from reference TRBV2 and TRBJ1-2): EPEVTQTPSHQVTQMGQEVILRCVPISNHLYFYWYRQILGQKVEFLVSFYNNEISEKSEIFDDQFSVERPDGSNFTLKIRSTKLEDSAMYFCARFSFRGYTFGSGTRLTVV.

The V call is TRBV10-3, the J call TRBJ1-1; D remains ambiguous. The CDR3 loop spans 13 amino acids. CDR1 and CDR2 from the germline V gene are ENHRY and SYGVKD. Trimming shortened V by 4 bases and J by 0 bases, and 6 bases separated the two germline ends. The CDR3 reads CAISAVMNTEAFF. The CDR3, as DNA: TGTGCCATCAGTGCAGTAATGAACACTGAAGCTTTCTTT.

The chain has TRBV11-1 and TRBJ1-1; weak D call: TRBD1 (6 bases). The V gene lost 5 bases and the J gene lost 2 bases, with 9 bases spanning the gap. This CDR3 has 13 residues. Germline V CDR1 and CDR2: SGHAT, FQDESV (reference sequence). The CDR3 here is CASSPGDNTEAFF. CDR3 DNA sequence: TGTGCCAGCAGCCCAGGGGACAACACTGAAGCTTTCTTT.

CDR3 sequence reads: CASSQVAAYGYTF. The CDR3 DNA follows: TGTGCCAGCAGCCAAGTGGCGGCCTATGGCTACACCTTC. The rearrangement joins TRBV4-2 to TRBJ1-2, with unresolved D. The CDR3 consists of 13 residues. Trimming stripped 1 base from V and 4 bases from J, with 7 bases between. Germline CDR1 and CDR2: LGHNA and YNFKEQ.

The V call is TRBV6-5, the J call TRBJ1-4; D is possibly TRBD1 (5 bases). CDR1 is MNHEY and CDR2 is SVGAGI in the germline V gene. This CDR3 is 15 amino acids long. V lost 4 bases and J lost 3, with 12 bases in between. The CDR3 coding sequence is TGTGCCAGCAGTTTCCAGGGCGATGCTAATGAAAAACTGTTTTTT. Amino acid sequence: CASSFQGDANEKLFF.

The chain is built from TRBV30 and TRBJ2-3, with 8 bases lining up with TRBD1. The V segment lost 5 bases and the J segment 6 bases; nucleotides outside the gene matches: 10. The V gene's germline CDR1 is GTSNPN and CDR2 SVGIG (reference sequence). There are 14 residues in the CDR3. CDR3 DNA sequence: TGTGCCTGGGGGGGCCACAGGGGGTCGGATACGCAGTATTTT. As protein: CAWGGHRGSDTQYF.

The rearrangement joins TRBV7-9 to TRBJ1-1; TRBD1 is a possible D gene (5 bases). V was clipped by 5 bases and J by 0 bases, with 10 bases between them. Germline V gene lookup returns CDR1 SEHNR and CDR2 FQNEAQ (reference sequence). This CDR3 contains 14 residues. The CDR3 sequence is CASSQRQLNTEAFF. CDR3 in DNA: TGTGCCAGCAGCCAGCGACAGTTGAACACTGAAGCTTTCTTT.

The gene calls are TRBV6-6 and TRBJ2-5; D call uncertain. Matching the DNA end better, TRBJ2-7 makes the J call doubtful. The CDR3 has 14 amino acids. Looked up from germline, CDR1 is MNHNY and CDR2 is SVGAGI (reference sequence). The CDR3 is CASSFRVDEYEQYF. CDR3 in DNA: TGTGCCAGCAGTTTCCGGGTCGATGAATACGAGCAGTACTTC.

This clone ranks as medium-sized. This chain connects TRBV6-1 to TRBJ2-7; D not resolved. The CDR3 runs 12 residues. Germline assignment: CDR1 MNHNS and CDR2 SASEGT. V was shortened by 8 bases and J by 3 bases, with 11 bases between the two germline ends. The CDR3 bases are TGTGCCAGCGAGAACAGAGTCTACGAGCAGTACTTC. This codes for CASENRVYEQYF.

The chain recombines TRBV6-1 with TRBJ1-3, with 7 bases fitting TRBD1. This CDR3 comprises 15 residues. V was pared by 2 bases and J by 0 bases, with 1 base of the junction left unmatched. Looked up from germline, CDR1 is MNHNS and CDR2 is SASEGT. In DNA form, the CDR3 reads TGTGCCAGCAGTGAATGGGACAGCTCTGGAAACACCATATATTTT. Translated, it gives CASSEWDSSGNTIYF.

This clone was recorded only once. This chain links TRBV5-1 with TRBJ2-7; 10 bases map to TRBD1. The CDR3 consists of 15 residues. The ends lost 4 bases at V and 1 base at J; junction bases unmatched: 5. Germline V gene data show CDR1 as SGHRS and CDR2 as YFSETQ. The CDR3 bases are TGCGCCAGCAGCCTCCGGGACAGGGGTTCCTACGAGCAGTACTTC. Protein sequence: CASSLRDRGSYEQYF.

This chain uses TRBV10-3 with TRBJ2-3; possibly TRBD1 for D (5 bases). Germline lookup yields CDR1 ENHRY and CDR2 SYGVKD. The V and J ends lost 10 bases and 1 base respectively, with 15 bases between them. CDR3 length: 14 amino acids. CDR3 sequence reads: CATIQGSGTDTQYF. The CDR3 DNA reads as TGTGCCACGATCCAGGGTTCGGGCACAGATACGCAGTATTTT.

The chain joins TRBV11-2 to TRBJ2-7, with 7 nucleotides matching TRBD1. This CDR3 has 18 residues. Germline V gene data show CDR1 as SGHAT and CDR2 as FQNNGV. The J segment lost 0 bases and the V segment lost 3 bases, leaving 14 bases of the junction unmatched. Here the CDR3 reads CASSFHVGQALSSYEQYF. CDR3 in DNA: TGTGCCAGCAGCTTTCATGTAGGACAGGCCTTAAGCTCCTACGAGCAGTACTTC.

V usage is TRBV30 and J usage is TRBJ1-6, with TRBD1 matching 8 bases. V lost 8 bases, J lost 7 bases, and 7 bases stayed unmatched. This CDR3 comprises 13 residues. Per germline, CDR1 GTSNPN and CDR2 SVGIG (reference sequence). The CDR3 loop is CAHGQGANSPLHF. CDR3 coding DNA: TGTGCCCACGGACAGGGAGCGAATTCACCCCTCCACTTT.

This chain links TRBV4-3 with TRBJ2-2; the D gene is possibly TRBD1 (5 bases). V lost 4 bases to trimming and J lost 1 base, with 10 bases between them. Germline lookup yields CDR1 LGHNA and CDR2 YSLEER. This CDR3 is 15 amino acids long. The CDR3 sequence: CASSPWGENTGELFF. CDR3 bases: TGCGCCAGCAGCCCCTGGGGCGAGAACACCGGGGAGCTGTTTTTT.

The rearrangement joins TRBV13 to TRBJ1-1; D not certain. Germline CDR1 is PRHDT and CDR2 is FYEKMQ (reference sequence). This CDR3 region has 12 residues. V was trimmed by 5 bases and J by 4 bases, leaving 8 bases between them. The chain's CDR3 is CASSPYSTEAFF. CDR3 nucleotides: TGTGCCAGCAGCCCCTATTCCACTGAAGCTTTCTTT. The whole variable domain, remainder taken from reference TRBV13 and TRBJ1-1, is AAGVIQSPRHLIKEKRETATLKCYPIPRHDTVYWYQQGPGQDPQFLISFYEKMQSDKGSIPDRFSAQQFSDYHSELNMSSLELGDSALYFCASSPYSTEAFFGQGTRLTVV.

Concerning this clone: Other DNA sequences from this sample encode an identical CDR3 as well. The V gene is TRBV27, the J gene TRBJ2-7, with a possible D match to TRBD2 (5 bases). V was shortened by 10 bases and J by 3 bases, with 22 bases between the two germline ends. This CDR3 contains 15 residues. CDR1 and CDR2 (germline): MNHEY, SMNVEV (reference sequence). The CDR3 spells CATSSLASYRYEQYF. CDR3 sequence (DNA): TGTGCCACCAGCTCATTGGCTAGCTATCGCTACGAGCAGTACTTC.

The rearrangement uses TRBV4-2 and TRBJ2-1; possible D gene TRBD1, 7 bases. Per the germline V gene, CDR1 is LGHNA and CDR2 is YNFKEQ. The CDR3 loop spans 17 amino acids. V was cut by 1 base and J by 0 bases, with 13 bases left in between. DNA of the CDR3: TGTGCCAGCAGCCAAGTGCCGGGGGACAGCTCCTACAATGAGCAGTTCTTC. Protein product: CASSQVPGDSSYNEQFF.

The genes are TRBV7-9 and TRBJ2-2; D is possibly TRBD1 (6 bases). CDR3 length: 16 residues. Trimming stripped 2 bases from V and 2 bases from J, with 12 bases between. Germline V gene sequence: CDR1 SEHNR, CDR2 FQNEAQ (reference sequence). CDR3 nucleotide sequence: TGTGCCAGCAGCTTACCCGGACAGTCAAACACCGGGGAGCTGTTTTTT. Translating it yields CASSLPGQSNTGELFF.

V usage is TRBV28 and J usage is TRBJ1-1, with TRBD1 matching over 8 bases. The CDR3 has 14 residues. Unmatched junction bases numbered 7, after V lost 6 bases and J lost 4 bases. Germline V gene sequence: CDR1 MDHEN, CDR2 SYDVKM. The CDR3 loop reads CASRFRGQGTEAFF. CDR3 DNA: TGTGCCAGCAGGTTCAGGGGGCAGGGCACTGAAGCTTTCTTT. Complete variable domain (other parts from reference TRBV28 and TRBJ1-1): DVKVTQSSRYLVKRTGEKVFLECVQDMDHENMFWYRQDPGLGLRLIYFSYDVKMKEKGDIPEGYSVSREKKERFSLILESASTNQTSMYLCASRFRGQGTEAFFGQGTRLTVV.

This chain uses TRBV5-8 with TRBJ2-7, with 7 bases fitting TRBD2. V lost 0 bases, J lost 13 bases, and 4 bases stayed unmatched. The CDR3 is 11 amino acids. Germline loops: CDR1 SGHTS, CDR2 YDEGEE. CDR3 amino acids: CASSLERGRYF. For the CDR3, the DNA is TGTGCCAGCAGCTTGGAGCGGGGCCGCTACTTC.